One sample yielded the 9 T cell receptor beta chains listed below, sequenced in a study of OX40 agonist ivuxolimab in advanced cancers. The assay was immunoSEQ multiplex PCR, and TCRdb's table has in-frame clones only and misses some. The sample consists of more than 80,000 clones, 70% to 90% of them appearing once. This material consisted of CD4+ or CD8+ T cells sorted from blood, taken in a trial of the OX40 agonist ivuxolimab. These receptors were obtained from an adult with an advanced solid tumor such as melanoma, head and neck, liver or kidney cancer.

The chain combines TRBV6-1 with TRBJ1-6, with D possibly TRBD1 on 6 matching bases. The CDR3 spans 13 residues. Germline loops: CDR1 MNHNS, CDR2 SASEGT. Trimming stripped 8 bases from V and 8 bases from J, with 13 bases between. The CDR3 bases are TGTGCCAGCTCGGGGGGCGCGTATTCACCCCTCCACTTT. It codes for CASSGGAYSPLHF.

V is TRBV5-1 and J is TRBJ1-4; possible D gene TRBD1, 6 bases. The CDR3 loop spans 16 amino acids. Germline assignment: CDR1 SGHRS and CDR2 YFSETQ. V was shortened by 4 bases and J by 7 bases, with 20 bases between the two germline ends. The chain's CDR3 is CASSVGGGHRGEKLFF. The CDR3, as DNA: TGCGCCAGCAGCGTTGGCGGGGGCCACCGGGGTGAAAAACTGTTTTTT.

This clone has just one count. V gene TRBV29-1 combines with J gene TRBJ1-1; a possible D gene is TRBD1 (5 bases). Germline-derived CDR1 and CDR2 are SQVTM and ANQGSEA. This CDR3 comprises 14 residues. The germline V and J ends were trimmed by 3 bases and 5 bases, with 16 bases remaining between them. CDR3 DNA: TGCAGCGTTGATCAACCGGGACTGGGGACTGAAGCTTTCTTT. This encodes CSVDQPGLGTEAFF.

J is TRBJ1-3 and V is TRBV5-5; D remains unclear. The CDR3 runs 14 residues. CDR1 is SGHKS, CDR2 YYEKEE, per germline (reference sequence). Deletions cut 4 bases from V and 0 bases from J, with 8 bases between. CDR3: CASSDVLSGNTIYF. The CDR3 bases are TGTGCCAGCAGCGACGTGCTCTCTGGAAACACCATATATTTT.

The chain has TRBV19 and TRBJ2-3; 10 nucleotides line up with TRBD2. V shed 6 bases and J 1 base; nucleotides not matched to a gene: 1. In germline, CDR1 is LNHDA, CDR2 SQIVND (reference sequence). CDR3 length: 14 amino acids. CDR3 DNA: TGTGCCAGTAGCACTAGCGGGGGCACAGATACGCAGTATTTT. It codes for CASSTSGGTDTQYF.

The chain recombines TRBV5-4 with TRBJ2-3; tentatively, D is TRBD2 (6 bases). This CDR3 has 17 amino acids. The V and J ends lost 0 bases and 4 bases respectively, with 18 bases between them. Germline V CDR1 and CDR2: SGHNT, YYREEE (reference sequence). CDR3 in amino acids: CASSLGLLGRRADTQYF. CDR3 in DNA: TGTGCCAGCAGCTTGGGCCTCCTTGGTCGGAGGGCAGATACGCAGTATTTT.

This chain links TRBV6-6 with TRBJ1-3, with 7 bases aligning to TRBD1. The CDR3 has 13 amino acids. Trimming removed 8 bases from V and 4 bases from J; junction bases left unmatched: 5. The germline gives CDR1 MNHNY, CDR2 SVGAGI (reference sequence). The CDR3 sequence: CASATGPGNTIYF. CDR3 DNA: TGTGCCAGCGCGACAGGGCCGGGAAACACCATATATTTT.

The genes are TRBV6-5 and TRBJ1-4, with 8 bases lining up with TRBD1. J lost 4 bases, V lost 6 bases, and 4 bases had no gene match. Germline CDR1 and CDR2: MNHEY and SVGAGI. The CDR3 spans 14 residues. DNA of the CDR3: TGTGCCAGCAGCCGGACAGGGAATAATGAAAAACTGTTTTTT. This encodes CASSRTGNNEKLFF.

The chain is built from TRBV27 and TRBJ2-7; weak D call: TRBD1 (6 bases). Per germline, CDR1 MNHEY and CDR2 SMNVEV (reference sequence). The germline V and J ends were trimmed by 8 bases and 0 bases, with 11 bases remaining between them. The CDR3 loop spans 13 amino acids. CDR3 bases: TGTGCCAGCGGCGACAGGAGCTCCTACGAGCAGTACTTC. Its translation: CASGDRSSYEQYF.